One T cell receptor beta chain is described in this entry. Its target is unknown. With 0 bases removed from V and 2 bases from J, the gap between germline ends came to 7 bases. Germline values: CDR1 MNHEY, CDR2 SVGAGI. The CDR3 runs to 14 residues. A multiplex PCR was run with 60 Vbeta primers and 13 Jbeta primers. Sequencing was performed with immunoSEQ multiplex PCR; in TCRdb, only in-frame clones are kept and a portion is missing. The sample carries about 140,000 clones, 77% recorded once. The sample originates from a study of cytomegalovirus exposure and HLA in healthy donors. Overall study results and limits: The study recorded 150 to 200 TCR beta chains that were cytomegalovirus-associated. A later analysis showed that HLA-associated TCR beta chains had undergone more clonal expansion than equally common others. Earlier analysis yielded a pattern in which most TCR beta V segments were productive about 90% or about 30% of the time. In a later analysis, TCR beta V- and J-gene trimming was associated with a missense DCLRE1C variant.

The TCR comes from a woman aged 40 to 49 in good health and CMV-seronegative. Sequencing was performed on PBMCs. This chain uses TRBV6-5 with TRBJ1-1; the D gene is possibly TRBD1 (5 bases). The CDR3 DNA reads as TGTGCCAGCAGTTACTCGACAGCTAACACTGAAGCTTTCTTT. Its translation is CASSYSTANTEAFF.